This TCR beta chain was profiled in a study of blood T cell repertoires in COVID-19. About the study: Both acute and convalescent COVID-19 samples were obtained from the United States, Italy and Spain.

How the authors handled the data: Estimates of nucleated cell counts were drawn from the amplification of reference gene primers. TCRdb keeps only in-frame clones here, not all; method: immunoSEQ multiplex PCR. V, J and clone size are those of that table, while D and trimming were read from the DNA. The sample shows about 220,000 clones, around four fifths of them seen only once. Between the trimmed V and J ends, which lost 6 bases and 6 bases, there was a span of 5 bases. CDR3 size: 11 residues. The sample taken for sequencing was peripheral blood. This sequence was found in a woman aged 70 to 79 with acute or convalescent COVID-19. The chain carries TRBV12-3 or TRBV12-4 and TRBJ1-4, with no clear D. The CDR3 protein is CASSPDEKLFF. CDR3 bases: TGTGCCAGCAGCCCGGATGAAAAACTGTTTTTT.